Given below is one T cell receptor (beta chain) in context. TCRdb's copy holds only in-frame clones and misses some; the assay was immunoSEQ multiplex PCR. Seen here are over 150,000 clones, 85% to 95% observed once, and the top ten hold approximately 0.32%. The germline gives CDR1 MNHNS, CDR2 SASEGT. V was clipped by 5 bases and J by 6 bases; unmatched bases: 10. The CDR3 is made up of 14 amino acids. This record comes from a study of OX40 agonist ivuxolimab in advanced cancers. As for the study in general: Those treated in dose escalation had hepatocellular carcinoma, melanoma, renal cell cancer or head and neck cancer.

Sequences were derived from CD4+ or CD8+ T cells sorted from blood, sampled in a trial of the OX40 agonist ivuxolimab. The sequence derives from an adult with an advanced solid tumor such as melanoma, head and neck, liver or kidney cancer. The chain combines TRBV6-1 with TRBJ2-7, with 7 positions matching TRBD1. CDR3 protein: CASSKPGQKTEQYF. The CDR3 DNA is TGTGCCAGCAGTAAACCGGGACAGAAGACCGAGCAGTACTTC.